This section outlines one TCR beta chain sequence together with its context. Antigen: not known. Repertoires were generated with immunoSEQ multiplex PCR, while TCRdb's copy carries only in-frame clones and drops some. The sample lists 140,000 to 150,000 clones, about 93% occurring once. Trimming stripped 3 bases from V and 4 bases from J, with 18 bases between. Per germline, CDR1 MGHRA and CDR2 YSYEKL. The CDR3 loop spans 17 amino acids. This entry is derived from a study of T cell responses to AZD1222 COVID-19 vaccine. Overall study results and limits: The reported proportion of spike-specific TCRs targeting unmutated variant regions was nearly half.

The sequence derives from an adult in good health. This rearrangement joins TRBV4-1 to TRBJ1-4; D is ambiguous. The source material was peripheral blood, sampled on day 0 of AZD1222 vaccination. CDR3 in DNA: TGCGCCAGCAGCCATCCTGTGAAAGGAGTTCTTAATGAAAAACTGTTTTTT. It is translated as CASSHPVKGVLNEKLFF.